The sequence of this TCR beta chain was determined in a study of blood T cells in healthy people across ages. In its sample, this clonotype was seen a few times. A second PCR of roughly 7 to 11 cycles used a sample-barcoded 5' primer and a J-beta primer mix. TCRdb analysed the 5' RACE reads with MiXCR anew, one entry per CDR3 protein. The sample gives 600,000 to 900,000 distinct CDR3 sequences, 20% to 30% of which show up once; around 2.9% is in the top ten. The CDR3 has 13 amino acids. Trimming took 3 bases from V and 5 from J; bases not matched to a gene: 6. Germline CDR1 DFQATT, CDR2 SNEGSKA (reference sequence). In addition, the sample was reused for a study of T cells of mothers and their children.

The clonotype originates from a boy between 10 and 17 years old in good health. Sample: blood. The genes are TRBV20-1 and TRBJ2-5; TRBD2 aligns across 7 bases. The CDR3 DNA reads as TGCAGTGCTAGTGGGGGGGTGCAGGAGACCCAGTACTTC. Protein: CSASGGVQETQYF.